Each of the 29 T cell receptor beta chains below was sequenced from the same sample in a study of cytomegalovirus exposure and HLA in healthy donors. The PCR ran on 60 Vbeta and 13 Jbeta primers. Here immunoSEQ multiplex PCR was the method, and the copy in TCRdb shows in-frame clones only, minus some. The data contain 75,000 to 100,000 clones, around 80% of them singletons. The sequencing sample was made of PBMCs. The receptor set was obtained from a man aged 55 to 70 in good health and CMV-seropositive.

V and J are TRBV7-6 and TRBJ2-1, with 8 bases that match TRBD1. Germline V gives CDR1 SGHVS, CDR2 FNYEAQ. CDR3 size: 15 residues. The V gene end was trimmed by 2 bases and the J gene end by 3 bases; junction bases not matched to a gene: 3. The CDR3 region has the DNA TGTGCCAGCAGCTTAAGTACAGGGGGCTACAATGAGCAGTTCTTC. It encodes CASSLSTGGYNEQFF.

There are a few counts of this clone. The chain carries TRBV18 and TRBJ2-7; 7 nucleotides match TRBD1. Trimming removed 2 bases from V and 3 bases from J; junction bases left unmatched: 1. The CDR3 runs 13 residues. Germline V gives CDR1 KGHSH, CDR2 LQKENI. The CDR3 loop reads CASSPGTVYEQYF. The CDR3 region has the DNA TGTGCCAGCTCACCAGGGACAGTCTACGAGCAGTACTTC.

This clone was picked up a small number of times. J is TRBJ2-7 and V is TRBV6-5; the match to TRBD1 covers 8 bases. The V gene's germline CDR1 is MNHEY and CDR2 SVGAGI. The CDR3 is 14 residues long. The V gene end was trimmed by 2 bases and the J gene end by 6 bases; junction bases not matched to a gene: 6. The chain's CDR3 is CASSYDRGNSEQYF. The CDR3 DNA follows: TGTGCCAGCAGTTACGACAGGGGAAATTCCGAGCAGTACTTC.

The chain combines TRBV6-6 with TRBJ1-6; no clear D gene. Germline CDR1 reads MNHNY; CDR2 reads SVGAGI (reference sequence). V shed 2 bases and J shed 1 base, with 6 bases lying between them. This CDR3 is 15 amino acids long. The chain's CDR3 is CASSYARSYNSPLHF. DNA of the CDR3: TGTGCCAGCAGTTACGCGAGGTCCTATAATTCACCCCTCCACTTT.

The chain employs TRBV18 and TRBJ2-7, with TRBD1 matching over 10 bases. CDR1 is KGHSH and CDR2 is LQKENI in the germline V gene. Germline trimming cut 0 bases from V and 6 bases from J; bases unmatched to any gene: 5. The CDR3 totals 15 residues. For the CDR3, the DNA is TGTGCCAGCTCACCACCGCGAGGGACAGGGGTCGAGCAGTACTTC. Protein sequence: CASSPPRGTGVEQYF.

The chain uses TRBV7-9 and TRBJ1-3; D uncertain. The CDR3 loop spans 16 amino acids. Trimming shortened V by 3 bases and J by 0 bases, and 12 bases separated the two germline ends. CDR1 and CDR2 from the germline V gene are SEHNR and FQNEAQ (reference sequence). The CDR3 spells CASSLAVGISGNTIYF. The CDR3 DNA is TGTGCCAGCAGCTTGGCGGTCGGGATCTCTGGAAACACCATATATTTT.

The chain recombines TRBV5-1 with TRBJ1-1; TRBD1 is a possible D gene (6 bases). Germline CDR1 SGHRS, CDR2 YFSETQ. This CDR3 region has 18 residues. Trimming took 5 bases from V and 0 from J, leaving 23 bases between them. The CDR3 DNA reads as TGCGCCAGCAGAGCAGCCCCGGGACAAGGGGCCATGAACACTGAAGCTTTCTTT. Encoded protein: CASRAAPGQGAMNTEAFF.

The chain employs TRBV4-3 and TRBJ1-1, with D uncertain. Germline assignment: CDR1 LGHNA and CDR2 YSLEER. Trimming took off 0 bases at V and 0 bases at J, with 5 bases between the two ends. This CDR3 contains 14 residues. CDR3 loop: CASSQDGVNTEAFF. As DNA, the CDR3 is TGCGCCAGCAGCCAAGACGGGGTGAACACTGAAGCTTTCTTT.

The J gene is TRBJ1-1, the V gene TRBV5-1; 8 nucleotides match TRBD1. The CDR3 length is 14 residues. The junction had 5 bases not matched to a gene; V was cut back by 3 bases and J by 4 bases. Germline CDR1 and CDR2: SGHRS and YFSETQ. The DNA of the CDR3 is TGCGCCAGCAGCTCGCAGGGGGCCCCCACTGAAGCTTTCTTT. It is translated as CASSSQGAPTEAFF.

With respect to this clone: Other DNA variants within this sample encode the same CDR3. The J gene is TRBJ2-2, the V gene TRBV6-5; a weak D match, TRBD2 (6 bases). V was pared by 4 bases and J by 1 base, with 7 bases between. Germline values: CDR1 MNHEY, CDR2 SVGAGI. CDR3 length equals 14 residues. The CDR3, as DNA: TGTGCCAGCAGTTTAGCGGAGAACACCGGGGAGCTGTTTTTT. This translates into CASSLAENTGELFF.

This chain uses TRBV7-9 with TRBJ2-5, with 7 nucleotides matching TRBD1. Germline CDR1 SEHNR, CDR2 FQNEAQ (reference sequence). The CDR3 contains 14 residues. The V segment lost 7 bases and the J segment 5 bases; nucleotides outside the gene matches: 10. CDR3 coding DNA: TGTGCCAGCAAGCATGAGGGGGCTCTCGAGACCCAGTACTTC. Protein: CASKHEGALETQYF.

V gene TRBV12-5 combines with J gene TRBJ2-6, with 12 bases lining up with TRBD1. The CDR3 has 18 residues. CDR1 is LGHNT and CDR2 is FRNRAP in the germline V gene. The V and J ends lost 5 bases and 4 bases, in that order; junction bases with no gene match: 9. The CDR3 sequence: CASGPPGQGAFGANVLTF. CDR3 DNA sequence: TGTGCTAGTGGTCCACCGGGACAGGGGGCTTTCGGGGCCAACGTCCTGACTTTC.

The rearrangement uses TRBV2 and TRBJ2-1; D may be TRBD2 (7 bases). This CDR3 comprises 15 residues. Trimming pared 6 bases from V and 4 bases from J, leaving 16 bases between. Germline CDR1 SNHLY, CDR2 FYNNEI. The CDR3 protein is CASRAGHGLYNEQFF. CDR3 bases: TGTGCCAGCAGAGCGGGACATGGGCTATACAATGAGCAGTTCTTC.

The rearrangement links TRBV21-1 to TRBJ1-1. TRBV21-1 is termed a pseudogene. This CDR3 has 11 amino acids. CDR3 nucleotides: TGTGCCAGCAGCCTCCCGAGAGAAGCTTTCTTT. Amino acids: CASSLPREAFF.

This clone was detected only once. V and J are TRBV10-1 and TRBJ2-3; possibly TRBD2 for D (5 bases). The germline V gene encodes CDR1 WNHNN and CDR2 SYGVQD (reference sequence). This CDR3 contains 13 residues. V was shortened by 7 bases and J by 1 base, with 9 bases between the two germline ends. The chain's CDR3 is CASNQAGTDTQYF. CDR3 nucleotide sequence: TGCGCCAGCAACCAAGCGGGCACAGATACGCAGTATTTT.

The chain has TRBV6-4 and TRBJ2-3; D possibly corresponds to TRBD2 (6 bases). Germline lookup yields CDR1 MRHNA and CDR2 SNTAGT. The CDR3 totals 14 residues. Between the trimmed V and J ends, which lost 5 bases and 1 base, there was a span of 10 bases. CDR3 sequence: CASSRDLGTDTQYF. The CDR3 DNA reads as TGTGCCAGCAGTCGGGACTTGGGCACAGATACGCAGTATTTT.

V gene TRBV29-1 combines with J gene TRBJ2-5; 7 nucleotides line up with TRBD2. The better agreement between TRBJ2-7 and the DNA end casts doubt on the J call. Per the germline V gene, CDR1 is SQVTM and CDR2 is ANQGSEA. The CDR3 covers 11 residues. CDR3 sequence (DNA): TGCAGCGTACGGACTAGCTACGAGCAGTACTTC. Translation gives CSVRTSYEQYF.

V and J are TRBV6-5 and TRBJ2-1, with D unresolved. Trimming took 1 base from V and 7 from J, leaving 2 bases between them. The CDR3 runs 11 residues. Looked up from germline, CDR1 is MNHEY and CDR2 is SVGAGI. The CDR3 region is CASSYLNEQFF. Written as DNA, the CDR3 is TGTGCCAGCAGTTACTTAAATGAGCAGTTCTTC.

A few counts support this clone. The chain carries TRBV28 and TRBJ1-2, with 8 bases matching TRBD1. The CDR3 runs to 15 residues. CDR1 and CDR2 from the germline V gene are MDHEN and SYDVKM. V dropped 6 bases and J dropped 5; count of bases not matched to a gene: 11. CDR3 residues: CASRGGQGSTYGYTF. CDR3 DNA sequence: TGTGCCAGCAGGGGCGGACAGGGCTCGACGTATGGCTACACCTTC.

The chain carries TRBV2 and TRBJ2-1; a weak D match, TRBD1 (6 bases). CDR1 is SNHLY, CDR2 FYNNEI, per germline. V lost 6 bases, J lost 2 bases, and 14 bases lay in between. The CDR3 loop spans 15 amino acids. CDR3 coding DNA: TGTGCCAGCAGCCCGTTGGACAGTACCTACAATGAGCAGTTCTTC. This gives the protein CASSPLDSTYNEQFF.

The chain employs TRBV10-2 and TRBJ1-6; 8 bases line up with TRBD1. Germline V gene sequence: CDR1 WSHSY, CDR2 SAAADI. This CDR3 comprises 16 residues. V was pared by 4 bases and J by 2 bases, with 4 bases of the junction left unmatched. The CDR3 loop is CASSATGVTYNSPLHF. CDR3 nucleotides: TGCGCCAGCAGTGCGACAGGGGTTACCTATAATTCACCCCTCCACTTT.

The chain carries TRBV28 and TRBJ2-3, with 7 bases lining up with TRBD1. The CDR3 spans 15 residues. The V segment lost 2 bases and the J segment 4 bases; nucleotides outside the gene matches: 6. CDR1 is MDHEN and CDR2 is SYDVKM in the germline V gene. CDR3: CASSLGDSPPDTQYF. DNA for the CDR3: TGTGCCAGCAGTTTAGGGGACAGTCCGCCAGATACGCAGTATTTT.

This rearrangement joins TRBV6-5 to TRBJ2-4; D possibly corresponds to TRBD2 (5 bases). Trimming removed 2 bases from V and 16 bases from J, with 21 bases in between. Per the germline V gene, CDR1 is MNHEY and CDR2 is SVGAGI. The CDR3 totals 14 residues. The CDR3 DNA follows: TGTGCCAGCAGTTACCAGGCCTCGGGAACCAACTACTACTTC. As protein: CASSYQASGTNYYF.

The V and J genes are TRBV13 and TRBJ1-2; the D gene is possibly TRBD1 (5 bases). This CDR3 comprises 15 residues. Germline V lookup: CDR1 PRHDT, CDR2 FYEKMQ (reference sequence). Trimming stripped 5 bases from V and 2 bases from J, with 15 bases between. The CDR3 sequence: CASSRSTQGNYGYTF. The CDR3 DNA follows: TGTGCCAGCAGCAGATCAACCCAGGGAAACTATGGCTACACCTTC.

The V gene is TRBV4-3, the J gene TRBJ2-7; 12 bases line up with TRBD2. V was pared by 0 bases and J by 5 bases, with 11 bases of the junction left unmatched. Per the germline V gene, CDR1 is LGHNA and CDR2 is YSLEER. CDR3 length: 18 amino acids. The CDR3 protein is CASSQDIVGLAGSHEQYF. The DNA of the CDR3 is TGCGCCAGCAGCCAAGATATAGTAGGACTAGCGGGGTCCCACGAGCAGTACTTC.

The chain has TRBV7-8 and TRBJ1-1; 8 nucleotides align to TRBD1. The CDR3 runs 13 residues. Germline CDR1 is SGHVS and CDR2 is FQNEAQ. Trimming removed 5 bases from V and 8 bases from J; junction bases left unmatched: 7. CDR3 DNA sequence: TGTGCCAGCAGCCCGGACAGGGCTACCGAAGCTTTCTTT. It codes for CASSPDRATEAFF.

This chain uses TRBV7-2 with TRBJ2-3; 7 bases map to TRBD1. Germline values: CDR1 SGHTA, CDR2 FQGNSA. This CDR3 region has 15 residues. After removal of 2 bases from V and 0 bases from J, the junction contained 2 bases not matched to a gene. The CDR3 here is CASSLSGQSTDTQYF. DNA of the CDR3: TGTGCCAGCAGCTTATCGGGACAGAGCACAGATACGCAGTATTTT.

The chain combines TRBV5-1 with TRBJ1-1; the D gene is possibly TRBD1 (6 bases). CDR3 size: 17 residues. The V gene's germline CDR1 is SGHRS and CDR2 YFSETQ. V was trimmed by 0 bases and J by 1 base, leaving 16 bases between them. This chain's CDR3 is CASSLATAGAGNTEAFF. The DNA for the CDR3 is TGCGCCAGCAGCTTGGCCACGGCAGGGGCAGGGAACACTGAAGCTTTCTTT.

The chain recombines TRBV30 with TRBJ1-1; 7 nucleotides agree with TRBD1. V trimming: 8 bases; J trimming: 0 bases; junction bases outside the gene matches: 12. The CDR3 has 15 residues. Germline V gives CDR1 GTSNPN, CDR2 SVGIG (reference sequence). For the CDR3, the DNA is TGTGCCAGCAGCCTCCAGACAGGGTTGAACACTGAAGCTTTCTTT. Protein sequence: CASSLQTGLNTEAFF.